The TCR beta chain described here comes from a study of blood T cell repertoires in COVID-19. About the research overall: The study drew acute and convalescent COVID-19 samples from the United States, Italy and Spain. T cells, B-cell-depleted T cells, or PBMCs supplied cDNA or gDNA.

After removal of 3 bases from V and 3 bases from J, the junction contained 5 bases not matched to a gene. This CDR3 spans 17 amino acids. The germline V gene has CDR1 LGHNA and CDR2 YNFKEQ. As handled by the study authors: Quantification of nucleated cells was approximated via reference gene primer amplification. Sequencing used immunoSEQ multiplex PCR; TCRdb keeps in-frame clones, though not all of them. That table gives V, J and clone size, and the DNA gave D and trimming. The data contain about 200,000 clones, approximately 88% of them singletons. The chain is built from TRBV4-2 and TRBJ2-1; TRBD2 agrees at 13 bases. This TCR came from a man aged 40-55 years with acute or convalescent COVID-19. The sample comprised peripheral blood. The CDR3 DNA reads TGTGCCAGCAGCCACGGGACTAGCGGGGACTACTACAATGAGCAGTTCTTC. This sequence encodes CASSHGTSGDYYNEQFF.